The clone carrying this T cell receptor (beta chain) was seen only once. This sample was taken from a study of blood T cell repertoires in COVID-19. Study details: Both acute and convalescent COVID-19 samples were obtained from the United States, Italy and Spain. From T cells, B-cell-depleted T cells, or PBMCs came the material, which was cDNA or gDNA.

Clones were sequenced by immunoSEQ multiplex PCR, and TCRdb holds only the in-frame ones, with some missing. This sample has more than 100,000 clones, with about four fifths found just once. V lost 1 base and J lost 5; bases outside the gene matches: 5. The CDR3 has 13 amino acids. Germline loops: CDR1 GTSNPN, CDR2 SVGIG (reference sequence). The TCR was taken from an elderly woman with acute or convalescent COVID-19. V and J are TRBV30 and TRBJ2-7; 7 bases fit TRBD1. The sequenced sample was peripheral blood. CDR3 protein: CAWSADRENEQYF. DNA of the CDR3: TGTGCCTGGAGTGCCGACAGGGAGAACGAGCAGTACTTC.